Below, one T cell receptor (beta chain) is given with its context. Its specificity is not known. The study ran its PCR with 60 Vbeta and 13 Jbeta primers. TCRdb's copy holds only in-frame clones and misses some; the assay was immunoSEQ multiplex PCR. Among some 120,000 clones listed, 80% to 85% were seen once. This sample was taken from a study of cytomegalovirus exposure and HLA in healthy donors. Regarding the study as a whole: Usually a TCR sequence was rare, but some public TCRs were found in many donors. Several of the most significant clusters were apparently associated with common viral pathogens in a later analysis. TCR beta V segments were, for the most part, productive about 87% or about 30% of the time in an earlier analysis.

This TCR came from a man younger than 45 in good health and CMV-seropositive. The source material was PBMCs.

CDR3 bases: TGCGCCAGCAGCCAAGGGTGGGGGAGGACGTACAATGAGCAGTTCTTC. This sequence encodes CASSQGWGRTYNEQFF. This rearrangement joins TRBV4-1 to TRBJ2-1; perhaps TRBD2 as D (6 bases). The CDR3 runs to 16 residues. Germline CDR1 MGHRA, CDR2 YSYEKL. V dropped 1 base and J dropped 4 bases, with 14 bases sitting between them.